The entry below gives a single T cell receptor (beta chain) sequence along with its context. Original analysis: Amplification from reference gene primers served as the basis for estimated nucleated cell counts. Generated by immunoSEQ multiplex PCR, the TCRdb table keeps only in-frame clones and is missing some. V and J calls and clone size are copied from that table; D and trimming were computed from the DNA. The sample shows roughly 25,000 clones, 66% of them seen only once. Germline V gene sequence: CDR1 SGHTS, CDR2 YDEGEE. V dropped 4 bases and J dropped 1; count of bases not matched to a gene: 18. The length of the CDR3 is 19 residues. The data belong to a study of blood T cell repertoires in COVID-19. Study-wide context: There were acute and convalescent COVID-19 samples, and they came from the United States, Italy and Spain. T cells, B-cell-depleted T cells, or PBMCs provided the cDNA or gDNA that served as material.

The chain is built from TRBV5-8 and TRBJ2-3; TRBD1 matches at 7 bases. The TCR was taken from a man between 60 and 75 years old with active or convalescent COVID-19. Sequencing was performed on peripheral blood. This CDR3 is CASSPWGQRLRRGTDTQYF. The CDR3 DNA sequence: TGTGCCAGCAGCCCTTGGGGACAGCGACTTCGACGGGGCACAGATACGCAGTATTTT.